The 27 T cell receptor beta chains in this list originate from one sample, sequenced in a study of CD4 T cells in relation to SARS-CoV-2 and coronaviruses. The protocol was immunoSEQ multiplex PCR, while the TCRdb copy is restricted to in-frame clones and leaves out a portion. This table holds some 60,000 clones, under 95% found once. Material: naive CD4+ T cells from PBMCs. Subset described: naive CD4+ T cells isolated by negative enrichment. The receptors here all came from an adult with COVID-19.

The V call is TRBV7-8, the J call TRBJ1-2, with 7 bases identical to TRBD1. With V trimmed by 6 bases and J by 4 bases, 14 bases remained unmatched. Germline lookup yields CDR1 SGHVS and CDR2 FQNEAQ. The CDR3 spans 16 residues. This chain's CDR3 is CASSLSLSDRTYGYTF. The CDR3 coding sequence is TGTGCCAGCAGTCTTAGCCTCTCGGACAGGACCTATGGCTACACCTTC.

The chain joins TRBV10-3 to TRBJ2-1, with D uncertain. With 2 bases removed from V and 8 bases from J, the gap between germline ends came to 4 bases. The CDR3 loop spans 11 amino acids. CDR1 is ENHRY and CDR2 is SYGVKD in the germline V gene. CDR3 loop: CAISESYEQFF. The CDR3 DNA is TGTGCCATCAGTGAGAGCTATGAGCAGTTCTTC.

V usage is TRBV9 and J usage is TRBJ2-1; 10 bases align to TRBD2. This CDR3 has 16 residues. Trimming removed 0 bases from V and 6 bases from J; junction bases left unmatched: 6. Germline V gene sequence: CDR1 SGDLS, CDR2 YYNGEE. The CDR3, as DNA: TGTGCCAGCAGCGTAGAAACCACTAGCGGGGCCAATGAGCAGTTCTTC. It specifies CASSVETTSGANEQFF. The full variable domain, in which reference TRBV9 and TRBJ2-1 provide the parts outside the CDR3, is DSGVTQTPKHLITATGQRVTLRCSPRSGDLSVYWYQQSLDQGLQFLIQYYNGEERAKGNILERFSAQQFPDLHSELNLSSLELGDSALYFCASSVETTSGANEQFFGPGTRLTVL.

The chain links TRBV29-1 to TRBJ2-7, with 9 bases matching TRBD2. V lost 4 bases and J lost 1; bases outside the gene matches: 2. Germline V gene sequence: CDR1 SQVTM, CDR2 ANQGSEA. The CDR3 runs 13 residues. DNA of the CDR3: TGCAGCGTTGCCAGCGGGAGGTCCTACGAGCAGTACTTC. This gives the protein CSVASGRSYEQYF.

The chain employs TRBV21-1 and TRBJ2-2; the D call in the table, TRBD2, was not verified against the DNA. TRBV21-1 represents a pseudogene. The CDR3 covers 15 residues. The CDR3 DNA follows: TGTGCCAGCAGCAAAGGGACGCGGGACACCGGGGAGCTGTTTTTT. Its protein product is CASSKGTRDTGELFF.

The chain recombines TRBV11-2 with TRBJ2-5, with 9 bases lining up with TRBD1. CDR3 size: 15 residues. Per germline, CDR1 SGHAT and CDR2 FQNNGV. The ends lost 4 bases at V and 5 bases at J; junction bases unmatched: 8. The CDR3 protein is CASSYRDREGETQYF. DNA for the CDR3: TGTGCCAGCAGCTACCGGGACAGGGAAGGCGAGACCCAGTACTTC.

This clone was observed a few times. V and J are TRBV6-2 or TRBV6-3 and TRBJ1-5; D not certain. V shed 5 bases and J shed 2 bases, with 10 bases lying between them. CDR3 length: 14 amino acids. CDR1 MNHEY and CDR2 SVGEGT come from the germline V gene. The CDR3 region has the DNA TGTGCCAGCAGTAAAAGGAGAGGCAATCAGCCCCAGCATTTT. It codes for CASSKRRGNQPQHF.

The rearrangement joins TRBV30 to TRBJ2-7; D is unclear. The CDR3 spans 13 residues. V shed 0 bases and J shed 7 bases, with 13 bases lying between them. Germline V CDR1 and CDR2: GTSNPN, SVGIG (reference sequence). This CDR3 reads CAWSVRGWVEQYF. Written as DNA, the CDR3 is TGTGCCTGGAGTGTACGTGGGTGGGTTGAGCAGTACTTC.

The rearrangement joins TRBV7-2 to TRBJ1-5, with D hard to call. CDR1 and CDR2 from the germline V gene are SGHTA and FQGNSA. CDR3 length: 12 amino acids. The ends were cut back, 2 bases at V and 6 bases at J, with 5 bases in the middle. The CDR3, as DNA: TGTGCCAGCAGCTTACCGGGTCAGCCCCAGCATTTT. Residues: CASSLPGQPQHF.

This clone was seen only once. The V call is TRBV3-1 (or the pseudogene TRBV3-2), the J call TRBJ2-1; 11 bases line up with TRBD2. The CDR3 extends over 18 amino acids. Germline lookup yields CDR1 LGHDT and CDR2 YNNKEL (reference sequence). With V trimmed by 1 base and J by 3 bases, 8 bases remained unmatched. The CDR3 sequence: CASSQGWLAGGHYNEQFF. CDR3 in DNA: TGTGCCAGCAGCCAAGGTTGGCTAGCGGGAGGCCACTACAATGAGCAGTTCTTC.

CDR3 amino acids: CASTLAYTQYF. For the CDR3, the DNA is TGTGCCAGCACCCTAGCCTATACGCAGTATTTT. The chain uses TRBV11-2 and TRBJ2-3, with D possibly being TRBD2 (5 bases). Trimming shortened V by 7 bases and J by 7 bases, and 9 bases separated the two germline ends. CDR1 is SGHAT, CDR2 FQNNGV, per germline. The CDR3 sequence is 11 residues long.

The chain has TRBV5-8 and TRBJ2-5, with D hard to call. CDR1 and CDR2 (germline): SGHTS, YDEGEE. The CDR3 loop spans 13 amino acids. Trimming took off 0 bases at V and 2 bases at J, with 5 bases between the two ends. CDR3 residues: CASSLDRQETQYF. The CDR3 DNA follows: TGTGCCAGCAGCTTGGACAGACAAGAGACCCAGTACTTC. Supplemented by reference TRBV5-8 and TRBJ2-5, the full variable domain reads EAGVTQSPTHLIKTRGQQATLRCSPISGHTSVYWYQQALGLGLQFLLWYDEGEERNRGNFPPRFSGRQFPNYSSELNVNALELEDSALYLCASSLDRQETQYFGPGTRLLVL.

The DNA for the CDR3 is TGTGCCAGTAGTATGGTGGGCAATTCACCCCTCCACTTT. Translated: CASSMVGNSPLHF. This chain connects TRBV19 to TRBJ1-6; D is unresolved. Looked up from germline, CDR1 is LNHDA and CDR2 is SQIVND (reference sequence). Trimming took 3 bases from V and 7 from J, leaving 7 bases between them. This CDR3 is built from 13 residues. Combining the CDR3 with reference TRBV19 and TRBJ1-6 gives the whole variable domain DGGITQSPKYLFRKEGQNVTLSCEQNLNHDAMYWYRQDPGQGLRLIYYSQIVNDFQKGDIAEGYSVSREKKESFPLTVTSAQKNPTAFYLCASSMVGNSPLHFGNGTRLTVT.

The chain links TRBV11-2 to TRBJ2-3; D call uncertain. This CDR3 comprises 12 residues. Germline CDR1 is SGHAT and CDR2 is FQNNGV. V lost 4 bases to trimming and J lost 5 bases, with 7 bases between them. CDR3 residues: CASSSTVDTQYF. The CDR3 nucleotides read TGTGCCAGCAGCTCCACGGTAGATACGCAGTATTTT.

This clone was seen once. The J gene is TRBJ2-1, the V gene TRBV7-2; D uncertain. V was trimmed by 5 bases and J by 0 bases, leaving 11 bases between them. This CDR3 is built from 15 residues. CDR1 is SGHTA and CDR2 is FQGNSA in the germline V gene. CDR3: CASSTGSGSYNEQFF. DNA for the CDR3: TGTGCCAGCAGCACCGGATCGGGCTCCTACAATGAGCAGTTCTTC.

V gene TRBV19 combines with J gene TRBJ1-2, with 10 bases that match TRBD1. The V segment lost 4 bases and the J segment 6 bases; nucleotides outside the gene matches: 2. Germline V gene sequence: CDR1 LNHDA, CDR2 SQIVND (reference sequence). This CDR3 contains 13 residues. For the CDR3, the DNA is TGTGCCAGTAGTAGACAGGGGGCAGATGGCTACACCTTC. It is translated as CASSRQGADGYTF.

The chain carries TRBV4-2 and TRBJ2-1, with unresolved D. The CDR3 totals 12 residues. Looked up from germline, CDR1 is LGHNA and CDR2 is YNFKEQ. V was shortened by 3 bases and J by 9 bases, with 9 bases between the two germline ends. This CDR3 reads CASSHSVGEQFF. The DNA for the CDR3 is TGTGCCAGCAGCCATTCTGTCGGTGAGCAGTTCTTC.

This chain links TRBV18 with TRBJ1-2, with D perhaps TRBD1 (6 bases). V was pared by 6 bases and J by 7 bases, with 18 bases between. The CDR3 covers 14 residues. Germline CDR1 is KGHSH and CDR2 is LQKENI. The CDR3 sequence is CASSLVRGGGGYTF. In DNA, the CDR3 is TGTGCCAGCTCCCTGGTCAGAGGGGGGGGTGGCTACACCTTC.

The chain has TRBV18 and TRBJ1-2; D remains ambiguous. V dropped 3 bases and J dropped 0 bases, with 11 bases sitting between them. There are 15 residues in the CDR3. CDR1 KGHSH and CDR2 LQKENI come from the germline V gene. This CDR3 is CASSPFTDANYGYTF. The CDR3 DNA reads TGTGCCAGCTCACCTTTTACCGACGCTAACTATGGCTACACCTTC.

The V call is TRBV4-1, the J call TRBJ1-5; D is unresolved. Germline V gene sequence: CDR1 MGHRA, CDR2 YSYEKL. The CDR3 extends over 15 amino acids. Trimming removed 5 bases from V and 0 bases from J, with 11 bases in between. The CDR3 region is CASSRIRGSNQPQHF. In DNA form, the CDR3 reads TGCGCCAGCAGCAGGATTCGGGGTAGCAATCAGCCCCAGCATTTT.

The gene calls are TRBV10-3 and TRBJ2-5; D is possibly TRBD1 or TRBD2 (5 bases each). Trimming took 7 bases from V and 4 from J, leaving 16 bases between them. The CDR3 length is 14 residues. Germline assignment: CDR1 ENHRY and CDR2 SYGVKD. The CDR3 reads CAIKPGALVETQYF. CDR3 sequence (DNA): TGTGCCATCAAACCCGGGGCCTTAGTAGAGACCCAGTACTTC.

This clone was observed a few times. The V gene is TRBV3-1 (or the pseudogene TRBV3-2), the J gene TRBJ2-2; possibly TRBD1 or TRBD2 for D (5 bases each). The CDR3 has 16 residues. V lost 3 bases, J lost 2 bases, and 13 bases lay in between. The germline V gene has CDR1 LGHDT and CDR2 YNNKEL (reference sequence). In nucleotides, the CDR3 is TGTGCCAGCAGCCACTGGGACCGAGCTAACACCGGGGAGCTGTTTTTT. As protein: CASSHWDRANTGELFF.

This chain joins TRBV18 and TRBJ1-2; TRBD1 might be the D (5 bases). CDR1 is KGHSH, CDR2 LQKENI, per germline. The CDR3 loop spans 14 amino acids. Trimming stripped 5 bases from V and 4 bases from J, with 14 bases between. The CDR3, as DNA: TGTGCCAGCTCAGGCATTGCGGGGCTCTATGGCTACACCTTC. This gives the protein CASSGIAGLYGYTF.

The chain combines TRBV12-5 with TRBJ1-5; no clear D gene. V lost 1 base and J 5 bases, leaving 3 bases between the germline ends. There are 12 residues in the CDR3. From germline, CDR1 is LGHNT and CDR2 FRNRAP. CDR3 protein: CASGLDDQPQHF. As DNA, the CDR3 is TGTGCTAGTGGTTTGGACGATCAGCCCCAGCATTTT.

This chain links TRBV3-1 (or the pseudogene TRBV3-2) with TRBJ1-2, with D possibly being TRBD1 (5 bases). The CDR3 loop spans 13 amino acids. The germline V gene encodes CDR1 LGHDT and CDR2 YNNKEL (reference sequence). Trimming took off 3 bases at V and 2 bases at J, with 7 bases between the two ends. The CDR3 sequence: CASSHRENYGYTF. In DNA, the CDR3 is TGTGCCAGCAGCCACAGGGAGAACTATGGCTACACCTTC.

The gene calls are TRBV2 and TRBJ2-1; weak D call: TRBD1 (5 bases). The CDR3 is 13 amino acids. Per the germline V gene, CDR1 is SNHLY and CDR2 is FYNNEI. Trimming left V 7 bases short and J 6 bases short, with 13 bases between. The CDR3 bases are TGTGCCAGCATGGTCACCAGGGTCAATGAGCAGTTCTTC. Its translation: CASMVTRVNEQFF.

The chain carries TRBV24-1 and TRBJ1-5; perhaps TRBD1 as D (5 bases). This CDR3 is built from 17 residues. Germline CDR1 KGHDR, CDR2 SFDVKD. The germline V and J ends were trimmed by 4 bases and 0 bases, with 15 bases remaining between them. The CDR3 bases are TGTGCCACCAGTGAAGGAGGGGACGGGGATAGCAATCAGCCCCAGCATTTT. Translation gives CATSEGGDGDSNQPQHF.